This record covers a single T cell receptor beta chain. Antigen unknown. Trimming shortened V by 2 bases and J by 2 bases, and 6 bases separated the two germline ends. There are 13 residues in the CDR3. Germline V gene data show CDR1 as MNHEY and CDR2 as SMNVEV (reference sequence). This sample was included in a study of cytomegalovirus exposure and HLA in healthy donors. PCR employed 60 Vbeta and 13 Jbeta primers. The protocol was immunoSEQ multiplex PCR, while the TCRdb copy is restricted to in-frame clones and leaves out a portion. The sample lists 150,000 to 200,000 clones, more than 70% occurring once. Donors showed nominal health when sampled, although they likely had unrecorded immune exposures. Study-level points and caveats: A later analysis linked a missense DCLRE1C variant to TCR beta V- and J-gene trimming.

The J gene is TRBJ2-5, the V gene TRBV27; a weak D match, TRBD2 (6 bases). The clonotype originates from a male donor in good health and CMV-seronegative. The sequenced sample was PBMCs. The CDR3 spells CASSLRGQETQYF. CDR3 coding DNA: TGTGCCAGCAGTTTACGGGGGCAAGAGACCCAGTACTTC.